This is a list of T cell receptor beta chains from one sample in a study of control samples from healthy donors and cancer patients. Assay: immunoSEQ multiplex PCR; the TCRdb copy retains only in-frame clones and omits some. This table holds around 100,000 clones, approximately 90% found once. The sample consisted of blood. Receptors were obtained from a woman between 18 and 30 years old in good health. CDR3s include the opening cysteine and the closing phenylalanine or tryptophan. Fields, in order: J gene, V gene, CDR3 length, clone size, D gene, CDR3 DNA, CDR3 protein. A D gene is named only where the DNA matches it firmly. The listing skips clone size in some rows; elsewhere it reads once, few, many or a size class.

TRBJ1-1,TRBV18,15,.,.,TGTGCCAGCTCCTCCCCGGGGGAGCGGAACGCTGAAGCTTTCTTT,CASSSPGERNAEAFF
TRBJ1-3,TRBV11-2,17,.,.,TGTGCCAGCAGCTCCCGGGGACGCCTCAGGTCTGGAAACACCATATATTTT,CASSSRGRLRSGNTIYF
TRBJ2-7,TRBV19,16,once,TRBD1,TGTGCCAGTAGTAAGACCCCGTCGACAGGGAACTACGAGCAGTACTTC,CASSKTPSTGNYEQYF
TRBJ2-7,TRBV7-9,12,.,.,TGTGCCAGCAGCCGGACAGTGTACGAGCAGTACTTC,CASSRTVYEQYF
TRBJ1-5,TRBV28,16,.,.,TGTGCCAGCAGTTTAGTATTCGGGACAAGCTATCAGCCCCAGCATTTT,CASSLVFGTSYQPQHF
TRBJ1-5,TRBV2,15,few,.,TGTGCCAGCAGTGAACTACAGGTCCGAGGATGGCCCCAGCATTTT,CASSELQVRGWPQHF
TRBJ1-3,TRBV23-1,19,.,.,TGCGCCAGCAGTCAATCCCACAGGGTTGTAGGTGGCTCTGGAAACACCATATATTTT,CASSQSHRVVGGSGNTIYF
TRBJ1-1,TRBV5-1,16,once,.,TGCGCCAGCAGCTTGGGACAGGTCTCTCGGGACACTGAAGCTTTCTTT,CASSLGQVSRDTEAFF
TRBJ1-1,TRBV6-1,14,.,.,TGTGCCAGCAGTGAAGACAGCATGAACACTGAAGCTTTCTTT,CASSEDSMNTEAFF
TRBJ1-5,TRBV5-8,15,once,.,TGTGCCAGCAGCTTGTATGGGATATGGAATCAGCCCCAGCATTTT,CASSLYGIWNQPQHF
TRBJ1-4,TRBV7-9,17,.,TRBD1,TGTGCCAGCAGCGTATTGATATCCGGGACAGGGAGTGAAAAACTGTTTTTT,CASSVLISGTGSEKLFF
TRBJ2-5,TRBV24-1,12,.,.,TGTGCCACCAGTGGACTCTCGGAGACCCAGTACTTC,CATSGLSETQYF
TRBJ2-4,TRBV2,13,.,TRBD2,TGTGCCAGCAGTGGGACTAGCGGGGGCATTCAGTACTTC,CASSGTSGGIQYF
TRBJ1-1,TRBV12-3/TRBV12-4,13,.,.,TGTGCCAGCAGTTTTGACGGGGGCACTGAAGCTTTCTTT,CASSFDGGTEAFF
TRBJ1-2,TRBV6-5,15,.,TRBD1,TGTGCCAGCAGTCCGGGACAGGGAAGAAACTATGGCTACACCTTC,CASSPGQGRNYGYTF